The 14 T cell receptor beta chains given below trace back to one sample, sequenced in a study of OX40 agonist ivuxolimab in advanced cancers. The method was immunoSEQ multiplex PCR; TCRdb's version includes in-frame clones alone and lacks a portion of them. The sample holds almost 70,000 clones; approximately 80% are singletons and the top ten take 2% to 2.5%. The sample was CD4+ or CD8+ T cells sorted from blood, taken in a trial of the OX40 agonist ivuxolimab. The receptors come from an adult with an advanced solid tumor such as melanoma, head and neck, liver or kidney cancer.

The gene calls are TRBV5-4 and TRBJ1-4, with 8 bases matching TRBD1. The CDR3 is made up of 15 amino acids. Germline trimming cut 4 bases from V and 3 bases from J; bases unmatched to any gene: 5. Germline CDR1 reads SGHNT; CDR2 reads YYREEE (reference sequence). The CDR3 bases are TGTGCCAGCAGCCCGCAGGGGGCGTCTAATGAAAAACTGTTTTTT. Its translation: CASSPQGASNEKLFF.

This chain connects TRBV20-1 to TRBJ2-3, with D unclear. The CDR3 sequence is 11 residues long. CDR1 and CDR2 (germline): DFQATT, SNEGSKA (reference sequence). Trimming removed 1 base from V and 3 bases from J, with 2 bases in between. The CDR3 sequence: CSARGTDTQYF. CDR3 sequence (DNA): TGCAGTGCTAGAGGGACAGATACGCAGTATTTT.

V usage is TRBV7-9 and J usage is TRBJ1-6; D remains ambiguous. CDR3 length equals 13 residues. Germline V gives CDR1 SEHNR, CDR2 FQNEAQ (reference sequence). V was clipped by 7 bases and J by 10 bases, with 14 bases between them. CDR3 in amino acids: CASMKEGGSPLHF. In nucleotides, the CDR3 is TGTGCCAGCATGAAGGAGGGAGGATCACCCCTCCACTTT.

The rearrangement joins TRBV15 to TRBJ1-1, with a possible D match to TRBD1 (5 bases). The V and J ends lost 1 base and 5 bases respectively, with 17 bases between them. CDR3 length: 16 amino acids. Per germline, CDR1 LNHNV and CDR2 YYDKDF (reference sequence). Here the CDR3 reads CATSRGLRQNPTEAFF. CDR3 bases: TGTGCCACCAGCAGAGGGCTTCGACAGAACCCGACTGAAGCTTTCTTT. Full variable domain (missing parts from reference TRBV15 and TRBJ1-1): DAMVIQNPRYQVTQFGKPVTLSCSQTLNHNVMYWYQQKSSQAPKLLFHYYDKDFNNEADTPDNFQSRRPNTSFCFLDIRSPGLGDTAMYLCATSRGLRQNPTEAFFGQGTRLTVV.

The chain is built from TRBV7-3 and TRBJ2-3; D gene ambiguous. Germline CDR1 and CDR2: SGHTA and FQGTGA. Trimming took 5 bases from V and 4 from J, leaving 10 bases between them. This CDR3 spans 13 amino acids. The CDR3 nucleotides read TGTGCCAGCAGCCCCCACAGCGCAGATACGCAGTATTTT. It codes for CASSPHSADTQYF.

This clone was picked up many times. Other DNA sequences from this sample encode an identical CDR3 as well. This sequence joins TRBV5-1 and TRBJ2-3; either TRBD1 or TRBD2 may supply D (7 bases each). This CDR3 has 15 residues. V was shortened by 1 base and J by 3 bases, with 12 bases between the two germline ends. Germline V CDR1 and CDR2: SGHRS, YFSETQ. The CDR3 loop is CASSLPGGDTDTQYF. CDR3 nucleotide sequence: TGCGCCAGCAGCTTGCCAGGGGGGGATACAGATACGCAGTATTTT.

This clone was counted a single time. The rearrangement links TRBV18 to TRBJ1-1; 11 positions match TRBD1. The CDR3 loop spans 15 amino acids. J gave up 4 bases and V 5 bases, and 6 bases lay outside the gene matches. Germline V gene sequence: CDR1 KGHSH, CDR2 LQKENI. CDR3 region: CASSAPGQGGTEAFF. The CDR3 DNA reads TGTGCCAGCTCAGCCCCGGGACAGGGGGGCACTGAAGCTTTCTTT.

This rearrangement joins TRBV19 to TRBJ2-1; 8 nucleotides line up with TRBD2. This CDR3 is 15 amino acids long. The germline V gene encodes CDR1 LNHDA and CDR2 SQIVND (reference sequence). V shed 4 bases, J shed 9 bases, and the junction held 11 bases outside the gene matches. The chain's CDR3 is CASSTRGGLGGEQFF. The CDR3 region has the DNA TGTGCCAGTAGTACTCGAGGGGGACTAGGAGGTGAGCAGTTCTTC.

This clone was counted between two and nine times. The rearrangement links TRBV2 to TRBJ2-7; 8 bases are shared with TRBD2. The V gene's germline CDR1 is SNHLY and CDR2 FYNNEI. The J segment lost 2 bases and the V segment lost 7 bases, leaving 7 bases of the junction unmatched. This CDR3 region has 14 residues. CDR3 loop: CASKSSGSTYEQYF. CDR3 nucleotides: TGTGCCAGCAAATCGAGCGGGAGCACCTACGAGCAGTACTTC.

This clone was observed once. The J gene is TRBJ2-1, the V gene TRBV18; TRBD2 aligns across 14 bases. Germline CDR1 and CDR2: KGHSH and LQKENI. This CDR3 has 14 residues. With V trimmed by 3 bases and J by 8 bases, 0 bases remained unmatched. This chain's CDR3 is CASSPGLAGDEQFF. The CDR3 DNA is TGTGCCAGCTCACCGGGACTAGCGGGGGATGAGCAGTTCTTC.

This clone has only a few counts. J is TRBJ2-2 and V is TRBV4-2, with D uncertain. V lost 1 base, J lost 6 bases, and 3 bases lay in between. Germline assignment: CDR1 LGHNA and CDR2 YNFKEQ. The CDR3 has 12 residues. The CDR3: CASSQVPGELFF. The DNA of the CDR3 is TGTGCCAGCAGCCAAGTCCCCGGGGAGCTGTTTTTT.

V usage is TRBV6-5 and J usage is TRBJ2-5; possibly TRBD2 for D (5 bases). The CDR3 is made up of 13 amino acids. V shed 6 bases and J shed 3 bases, with 11 bases lying between them. Germline V lookup: CDR1 MNHEY, CDR2 SVGAGI. In DNA, the CDR3 is TGTGCCAGCAGGCGCCCCGGGGAAGAGACCCAGTACTTC. Translating it yields CASRRPGEETQYF.

This clone was seen once. The chain recombines TRBV6-1 with TRBJ2-3; TRBD2 agrees at 9 bases. The germline V gene has CDR1 MNHNS and CDR2 SASEGT. With 6 bases clipped from V and 3 bases from J, the junction kept 7 bases outside the gene matches. The CDR3 covers 15 residues. CDR3 coding DNA: TGTGCCAGCAGGGCCGGGACTAGCAGTACAGATACGCAGTATTTT. Its protein product is CASRAGTSSTDTQYF.

The chain combines TRBV18 with TRBJ2-2; D is uncertain. CDR3 length: 15 amino acids. Looked up from germline, CDR1 is KGHSH and CDR2 is LQKENI. With 4 bases removed from V and 0 bases from J, the gap between germline ends came to 9 bases. CDR3 protein: CASSLQNANTGELFF. In nucleotides, the CDR3 is TGTGCCAGCTCACTACAGAATGCGAACACCGGGGAGCTGTTTTTT.